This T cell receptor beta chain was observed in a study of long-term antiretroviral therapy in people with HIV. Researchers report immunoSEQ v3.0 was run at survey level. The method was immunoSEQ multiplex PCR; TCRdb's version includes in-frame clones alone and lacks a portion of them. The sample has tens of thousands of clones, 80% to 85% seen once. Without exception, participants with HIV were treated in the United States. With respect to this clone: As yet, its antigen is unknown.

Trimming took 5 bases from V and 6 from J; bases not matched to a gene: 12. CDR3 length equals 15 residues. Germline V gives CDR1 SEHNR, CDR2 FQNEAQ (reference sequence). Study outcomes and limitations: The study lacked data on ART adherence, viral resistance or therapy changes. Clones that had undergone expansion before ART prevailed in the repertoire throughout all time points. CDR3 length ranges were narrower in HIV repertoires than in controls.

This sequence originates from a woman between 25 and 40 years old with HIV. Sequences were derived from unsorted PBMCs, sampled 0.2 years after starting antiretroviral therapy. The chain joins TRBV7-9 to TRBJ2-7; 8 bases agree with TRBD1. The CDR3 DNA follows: TGTGCCAGCAGCCCACGACAGGGGATCAGAGGCGAGCAGTACGTC. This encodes CASSPRQGIRGEQYV.